Presented here are 4 T cell receptor beta chains from one specimen sequenced in a study of vaccination effects on CD4 cells after COVID-19 (dated by TCRdb to 2022 to 2024). Their antigens are not known. Receptors were amplified or captured by the immunoSEQ multiplex PCR assay. TCRdb limited this immuneACCESS table to in-frame rearrangements with V and J called. A share of clones is missing; checked studies link under half to unresolved V genes, and the rest is unexplained. Present in this sample are about 24,000 clones, roughly 79% of which were seen just once. Together, the top ten hold 5.6% of the sample. In the ViraFEST assay, PBMC were stimulated with viral peptide pools, and TCR sequencing was then used to find antigen-specific CD4+ T cell clonotypes based on their expansion. After approximately eleven days of culture, CD4+ T cells were isolated with the EasySep CD4+ T cell isolation kit. Each participant got two doses of an mRNA SARS-CoV-2 vaccine, either BNT162b2 or mRNA-1273.

The sequences come from CD4+ T cells from PBMCs cultured with SARS-CoV-2 spike peptides, collected after COVID-19 vaccination. The sample's cell subset or site label, decoded: SARS-CoV-2 spike overlapping peptide pool stimulation. The origin of the receptors is a human donor who received a COVID-19 vaccine. Some clones in this sample may be carry-over from other donors' samples.

This chain joins TRBV7-8 and TRBJ2-4; 9 bases are a match to TRBD1. The CDR3 sequence is 14 residues long. Unmatched junction bases numbered 4, after V lost 6 bases and J lost 4 bases. Germline V CDR1 and CDR2: SGHVS, FQNEAQ. The CDR3 loop reads CASRSGTGKNIQYF. CDR3 nucleotides: TGTGCCAGCAGGTCCGGGACAGGGAAAAACATTCAGTACTTC.

The CDR3 reads CASIPPGTPNEQFF. In DNA, the CDR3 is TGTGCCAGCATTCCACCGGGGACCCCCAATGAGCAGTTCTTC. V and J are TRBV6-5 and TRBJ2-1, with D perhaps given as TRBD1 or TRBD2 (5 bases each). Germline values: CDR1 MNHEY, CDR2 SVGAGI. The CDR3 has 14 amino acids. V was trimmed by 7 bases and J by 6 bases, leaving 16 bases between them.

This chain connects TRBV10-1 to TRBJ2-3; the match to TRBD1 covers 8 bases. V lost 6 bases and J lost 4; bases outside the gene matches: 9. Germline V CDR1 and CDR2: WNHNN, SYGVQD (reference sequence). The CDR3 sequence is 15 residues long. The CDR3 loop reads CASSRGRSTADTQYF. The CDR3 DNA is TGCGCCAGCAGCAGGGGGCGTTCGACGGCAGATACGCAGTATTTT.

This chain connects TRBV5-1 to TRBJ2-5; possibly TRBD2 for D (5 bases). CDR3 size: 13 residues. The germline V gene encodes CDR1 SGHRS and CDR2 YFSETQ. Trimming took off 0 bases at V and 3 bases at J, with 6 bases between the two ends. CDR3 loop: CASSLVGEETQYF. Written as DNA, the CDR3 is TGCGCCAGCAGCTTGGTCGGGGAAGAGACCCAGTACTTC. The full variable domain, with the rest looked up from reference TRBV5-1 and TRBJ2-5, is KAGVTQTPRYLIKTRGQQVTLSCSPISGHRSVSWYQQTPGQGLQFLFEYFSETQRNKGNFPGRFSGRQFSNSRSEMNVSTLELGDSALYLCASSLVGEETQYFGPGTRLLVL.